The entry below describes one T cell receptor (beta chain). Its antigen is currently unknown. Germline CDR1 and CDR2: MGHRA and YSYEKL. This CDR3 is built from 15 residues. V shed 5 bases and J 5 bases; nucleotides not matched to a gene: 9. TCR alpha and TCR beta cDNA libraries carrying sample barcodes and UMIs were produced by 5'RACE using constant-segment primers. MiXCR, applied by TCRdb to the 5' RACE reads, yields one record per CDR3 protein. This table holds roughly 380,000 distinct CDR3 sequences, approximately 29% found once. The record originates from a study of T-cell memory formation after mild COVID-19. Study results and limitations: Among contracting clones, CD4+ were mainly CM/EM and CD8+ enriched in EMRA.

Sequencing was done on a sample of PBMCs or a T cell subset sorted from them (not recorded which). The sequence was obtained from an adult woman who had mild COVID-19 (a few samples of this study predate the infection). Cell type and time point are not known. J is TRBJ2-5 and V is TRBV4-1; 9 nucleotides line up with TRBD2. Written as DNA, the CDR3 is TGCGCCAGCAGCGCCGGCGCGGGGGGGCTCGAGACCCAGTACTTC. Protein: CASSAGAGGLETQYF.